This T cell receptor (beta chain) was retrieved from a study of immune evolution from preneoplasia to lung adenocarcinoma. Clones were read by immunoSEQ multiplex PCR, and TCRdb kept only the in-frame ones, dropping some. Of 5,000 or so clones listed, roughly 86% were seen once; the top ten hold approximately 8.8%. There are 18 residues in the CDR3. Germline CDR1 is KGHSY and CDR2 is FQNENV. Trimming removed 0 bases at V and 0 bases at J, with 15 bases between. V gene TRBV16 combines with J gene TRBJ1-5, with a tentative D call TRBD1 (6 bases). Source material: FFPE lung adenocarcinoma in situ tissue. This receptor was identified in an older person with lung adenocarcinoma. Written as DNA, the CDR3 is TGTGCCAGCAGCCAATCAGGGGGGGGAACTTATAGCAATCAGCCCCAGCATTTT. Residues: CASSQSGGGTYSNQPQHF.